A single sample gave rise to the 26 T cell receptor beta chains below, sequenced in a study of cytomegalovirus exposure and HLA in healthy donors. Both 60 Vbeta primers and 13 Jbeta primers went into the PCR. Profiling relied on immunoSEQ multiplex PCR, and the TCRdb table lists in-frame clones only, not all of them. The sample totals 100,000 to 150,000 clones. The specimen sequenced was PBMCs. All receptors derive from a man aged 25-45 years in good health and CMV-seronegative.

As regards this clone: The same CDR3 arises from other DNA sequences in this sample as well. DNA of the CDR3: TGTGCCAGCTCGCCGGGACAGGGTACTGAAGCTTTCTTT. Encoded protein: CASSPGQGTEAFF. This rearrangement joins TRBV18 to TRBJ1-1; 9 nucleotides agree with TRBD1. CDR1 KGHSH and CDR2 LQKENI come from the germline V gene. The CDR3 has 13 amino acids. The V segment lost 6 bases and the J segment 5 bases; nucleotides outside the gene matches: 4.

CDR3 nucleotides: TGCGCCAGCAGCTTGGGGGCAGGGCTCCACAATGAGCAGTTCTTC. Its protein is CASSLGAGLHNEQFF. V and J are TRBV5-1 and TRBJ2-1; a possible D gene is TRBD1 (5 bases). In germline, CDR1 is SGHRS, CDR2 YFSETQ. V was clipped by 0 bases and J by 5 bases, with 12 bases between them. The CDR3 length is 15 residues.

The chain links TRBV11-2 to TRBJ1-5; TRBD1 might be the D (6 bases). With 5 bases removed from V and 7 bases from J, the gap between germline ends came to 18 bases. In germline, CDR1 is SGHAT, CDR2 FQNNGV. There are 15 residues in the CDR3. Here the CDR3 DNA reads TGTGCCAGCAGCGCGGGGGCGGGGGCAAAACAGCCCCAGCATTTT. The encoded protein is CASSAGAGAKQPQHF.

CDR3 nucleotides: TGTGCCAGCAGCTTACGTCCGGTAGCGGGGATATACAATGAGCAGTTCTTC. This translates into CASSLRPVAGIYNEQFF. The rearrangement joins TRBV13 to TRBJ2-1, with 8 positions matching TRBD2. Per the germline V gene, CDR1 is PRHDT and CDR2 is FYEKMQ (reference sequence). J lost 4 bases, V lost 2 bases, and 10 bases had no gene match. The CDR3 totals 17 residues. The full variable domain, its missing parts supplied by reference TRBV13 and TRBJ2-1, is AAGVIQSPRHLIKEKRETATLKCYPIPRHDTVYWYQQGPGQDPQFLISFYEKMQSDKGSIPDRFSAQQFSDYHSELNMSSLELGDSALYFCASSLRPVAGIYNEQFFGPGTRLTVL.

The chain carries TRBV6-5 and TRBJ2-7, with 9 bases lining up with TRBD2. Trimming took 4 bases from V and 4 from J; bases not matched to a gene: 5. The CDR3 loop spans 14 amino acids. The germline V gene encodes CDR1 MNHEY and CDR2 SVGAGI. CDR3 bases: TGTGCCAGCAGTTTGGGTAGCGGGAGTTACGAGCAGTACTTC. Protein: CASSLGSGSYEQYF.

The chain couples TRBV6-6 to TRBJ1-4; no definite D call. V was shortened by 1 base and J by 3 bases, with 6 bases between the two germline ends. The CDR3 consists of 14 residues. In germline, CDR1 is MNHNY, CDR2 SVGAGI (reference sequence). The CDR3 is CASSYLTSNEKLFF. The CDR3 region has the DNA TGTGCCAGCAGTTACTTGACTTCTAATGAAAAACTGTTTTTT.

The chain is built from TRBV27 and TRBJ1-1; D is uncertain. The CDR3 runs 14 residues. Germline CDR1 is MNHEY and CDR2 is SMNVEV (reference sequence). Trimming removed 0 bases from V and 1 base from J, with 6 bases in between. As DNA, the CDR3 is TGTGCCAGCAGTTTATCGTCGTGGAACACTGAAGCTTTCTTT. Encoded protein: CASSLSSWNTEAFF.

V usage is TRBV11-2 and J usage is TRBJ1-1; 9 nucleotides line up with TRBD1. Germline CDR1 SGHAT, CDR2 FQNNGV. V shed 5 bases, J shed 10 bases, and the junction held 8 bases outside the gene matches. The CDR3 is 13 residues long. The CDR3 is CASSQDRGLGAFF. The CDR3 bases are TGTGCCAGCAGCCAAGACAGGGGGTTGGGAGCTTTCTTT.

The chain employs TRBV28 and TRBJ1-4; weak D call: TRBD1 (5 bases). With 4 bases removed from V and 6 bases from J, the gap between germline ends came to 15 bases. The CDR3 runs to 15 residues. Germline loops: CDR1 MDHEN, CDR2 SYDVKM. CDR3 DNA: TGTGCCAGCAGTTCTCCCCAGGGTGGCGATGAAAAACTGTTTTTT. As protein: CASSSPQGGDEKLFF.

The CDR3 region has the DNA TGTGCCAGCAGCTCCCAAAACTCAAACTACGAGCAGTACTTC. Its protein product is CASSSQNSNYEQYF. The chain has TRBV5-5 and TRBJ2-5, with D hard to call. The better agreement between TRBJ2-7 and the DNA end casts doubt on the J call. The V gene's germline CDR1 is SGHKS and CDR2 YYEKEE (reference sequence). This CDR3 comprises 14 residues.

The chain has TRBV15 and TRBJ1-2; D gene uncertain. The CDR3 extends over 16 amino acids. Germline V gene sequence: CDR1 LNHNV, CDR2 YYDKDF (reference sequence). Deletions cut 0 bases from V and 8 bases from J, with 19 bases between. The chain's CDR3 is CATSRDLGSTPRGYTF. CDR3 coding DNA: TGTGCCACCAGCAGAGATCTGGGCTCCACCCCTCGCGGCTACACCTTC.

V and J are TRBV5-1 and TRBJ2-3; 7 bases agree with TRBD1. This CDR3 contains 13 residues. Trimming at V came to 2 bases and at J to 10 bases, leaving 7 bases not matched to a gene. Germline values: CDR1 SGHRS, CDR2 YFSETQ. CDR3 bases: TGCGCCAGCAGCTTACGACAGGGTAATGCGCAGTATTTT. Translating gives CASSLRQGNAQYF.

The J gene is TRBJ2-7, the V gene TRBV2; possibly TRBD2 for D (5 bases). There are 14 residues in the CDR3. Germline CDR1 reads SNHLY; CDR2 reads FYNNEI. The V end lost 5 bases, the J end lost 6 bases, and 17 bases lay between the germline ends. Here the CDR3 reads CASSQGRGMGEQYF. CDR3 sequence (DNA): TGTGCCAGCAGTCAAGGTCGGGGTATGGGCGAGCAGTACTTC.

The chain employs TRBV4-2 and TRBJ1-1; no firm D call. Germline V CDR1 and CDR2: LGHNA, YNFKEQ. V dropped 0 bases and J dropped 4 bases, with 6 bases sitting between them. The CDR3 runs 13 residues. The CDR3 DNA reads TGTGCCAGCAGCCAAGAGAGAGGCACTGAAGCTTTCTTT. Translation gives CASSQERGTEAFF.

For the CDR3, the DNA is TGTGCCACCAGCAGACCTGGGGGACTAGCAGACATTCAGTACTTC. It codes for CATSRPGGLADIQYF. The gene calls are TRBV15 and TRBJ2-4; 9 bases agree with TRBD2. This CDR3 comprises 15 residues. Germline assignment: CDR1 LNHNV and CDR2 YYDKDF (reference sequence). The junction had 7 bases not matched to a gene; V was cut back by 2 bases and J by 8 bases.

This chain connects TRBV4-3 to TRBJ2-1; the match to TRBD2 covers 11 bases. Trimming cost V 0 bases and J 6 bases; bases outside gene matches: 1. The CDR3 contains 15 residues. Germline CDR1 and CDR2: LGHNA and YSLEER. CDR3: CASSQDTSGSNEQFF. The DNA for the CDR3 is TGCGCCAGCAGCCAAGATACTAGCGGGAGCAATGAGCAGTTCTTC.

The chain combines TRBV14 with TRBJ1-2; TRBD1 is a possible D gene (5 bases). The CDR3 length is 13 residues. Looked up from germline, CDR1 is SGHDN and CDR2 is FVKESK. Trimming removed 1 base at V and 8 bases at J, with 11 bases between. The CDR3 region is CASSQAPGVGYTF. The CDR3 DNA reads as TGTGCCAGCAGCCAAGCCCCGGGGGTCGGCTACACCTTC.

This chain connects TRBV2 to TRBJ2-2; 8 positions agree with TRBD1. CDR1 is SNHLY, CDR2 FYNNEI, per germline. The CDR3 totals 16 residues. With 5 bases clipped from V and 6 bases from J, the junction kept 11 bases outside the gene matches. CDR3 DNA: TGTGCCAGCAGTCGACAGGGGCGTGAGGGGGCCGGGGAGCTGTTTTTT. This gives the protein CASSRQGREGAGELFF.

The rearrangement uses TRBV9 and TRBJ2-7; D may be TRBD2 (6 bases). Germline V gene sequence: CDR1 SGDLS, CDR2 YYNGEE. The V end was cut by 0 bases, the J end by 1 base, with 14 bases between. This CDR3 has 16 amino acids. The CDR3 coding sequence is TGTGCCAGCAGCGTAGATGGGAGGCGGGAATCCTACGAGCAGTACTTC. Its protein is CASSVDGRRESYEQYF.

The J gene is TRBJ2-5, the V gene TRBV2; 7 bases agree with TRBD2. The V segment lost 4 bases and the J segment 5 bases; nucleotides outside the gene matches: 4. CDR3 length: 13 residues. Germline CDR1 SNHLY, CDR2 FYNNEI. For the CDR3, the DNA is TGTGCCAGCAGTGTGCGGGAGCGGGAGACCCAGTACTTC. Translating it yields CASSVRERETQYF.

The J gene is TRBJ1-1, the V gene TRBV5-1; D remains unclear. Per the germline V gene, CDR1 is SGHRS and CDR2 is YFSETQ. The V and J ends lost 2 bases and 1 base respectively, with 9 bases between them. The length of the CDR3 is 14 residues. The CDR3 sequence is CASSFGPGNTEAFF. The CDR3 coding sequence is TGCGCCAGCAGCTTTGGTCCGGGGAACACTGAAGCTTTCTTT.

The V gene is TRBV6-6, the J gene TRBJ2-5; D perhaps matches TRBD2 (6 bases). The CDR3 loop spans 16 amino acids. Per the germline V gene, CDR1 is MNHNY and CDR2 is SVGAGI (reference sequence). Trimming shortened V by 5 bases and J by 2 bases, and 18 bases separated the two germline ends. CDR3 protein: CASSPPDYRRQETQYF. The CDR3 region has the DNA TGTGCCAGCAGTCCCCCGGACTATCGGCGACAAGAGACCCAGTACTTC.

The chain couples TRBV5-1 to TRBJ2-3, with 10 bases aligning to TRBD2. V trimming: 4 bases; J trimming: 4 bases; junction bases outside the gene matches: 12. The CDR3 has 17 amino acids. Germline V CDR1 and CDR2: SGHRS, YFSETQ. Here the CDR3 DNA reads TGCGCCAGCAGCAAGGGACAGCTGGGACTAGCGTCAGATACGCAGTATTTT. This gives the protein CASSKGQLGLASDTQYF.

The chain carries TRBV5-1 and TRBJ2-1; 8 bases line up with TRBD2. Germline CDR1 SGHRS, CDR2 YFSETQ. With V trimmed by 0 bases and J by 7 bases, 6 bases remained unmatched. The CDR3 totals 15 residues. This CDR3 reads CASSLGREGWNEQFF. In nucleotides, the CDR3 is TGCGCCAGCAGCTTGGGTCGGGAGGGTTGGAATGAGCAGTTCTTC.

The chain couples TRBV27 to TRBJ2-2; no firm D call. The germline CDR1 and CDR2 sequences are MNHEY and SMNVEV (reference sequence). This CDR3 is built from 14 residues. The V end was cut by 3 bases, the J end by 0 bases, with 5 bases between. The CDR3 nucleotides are TGTGCCAGCAGTTTGAGGTCGAACACCGGGGAGCTGTTTTTT. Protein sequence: CASSLRSNTGELFF.

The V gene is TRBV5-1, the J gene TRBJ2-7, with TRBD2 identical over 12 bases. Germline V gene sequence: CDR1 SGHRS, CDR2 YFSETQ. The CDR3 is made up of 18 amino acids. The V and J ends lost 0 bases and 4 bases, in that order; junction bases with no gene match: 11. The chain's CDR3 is CASSLDRLDLAGGYEQYF. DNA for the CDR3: TGCGCCAGCAGCTTGGACCGCCTCGATCTAGCGGGAGGGTACGAGCAGTACTTC.